The subject of this entry is one T cell receptor beta chain. Its antigen remains unknown. The data were taken from a study of OX40 agonist ivuxolimab in advanced cancers. Study context: The treatment was a fully human IgG2 OX40 agonist, ivuxolimab. Partial response was recorded in three patients: one hepatocellular carcinoma and two cutaneous melanoma cases. Study findings and constraints: In the expanded peripheral T cells, antigen specificity was never determined. At 0.1 to 3.0 mg/kg and by week 6, CD4+ and CD8+ T cells in the blood had expanded clonally.

V was clipped by 1 base and J by 5 bases; unmatched bases: 5. The CDR3 length is 15 residues. In germline, CDR1 is KGHSH, CDR2 LQKENI. The table came from immunoSEQ multiplex PCR; TCRdb's copy has only in-frame clones and leaves some out. The sample yields tens of thousands of clones, 75% to 90% seen once. This TCR was sampled from an adult with an advanced solid tumor such as melanoma, head and neck, liver or kidney cancer. The chain recombines TRBV18 with TRBJ1-1, with 9 bases identical to TRBD1. The sample consisted of CD4+ or CD8+ T cells sorted from blood, taken in a trial of the OX40 agonist ivuxolimab. The CDR3, as DNA: TGTGCCAGCTCACCACGGACAGGGGTAGGGACTGAAGCTTTCTTT. Encoded protein: CASSPRTGVGTEAFF.